This TCR beta chain came from a study of OX40 agonist ivuxolimab in advanced cancers. The repertoire was sequenced with immunoSEQ multiplex PCR; TCRdb's copy has only in-frame clones and lacks some. The sample records under 90,000 clones, about 93% being singletons. Germline CDR1 is SNHLY and CDR2 is FYNNEI. Trimming pared 6 bases from V and 7 bases from J, leaving 10 bases between. The CDR3 consists of 11 residues. This clonotype was obtained from an adult with an advanced solid tumor such as melanoma, head and neck, liver or kidney cancer. V is TRBV2 and J is TRBJ2-7; D possibly corresponds to TRBD2 (5 bases). This material consisted of CD4+ or CD8+ T cells sorted from blood, taken in a trial of the OX40 agonist ivuxolimab. CDR3 region: CASSVLVEQYF. CDR3 in DNA: TGTGCCAGCAGCGTACTAGTAGAGCAGTACTTC. Variable domain in full (rest from reference TRBV2 and TRBJ2-7): EPEVTQTPSHQVTQMGQEVILRCVPISNHLYFYWYRQILGQKVEFLVSFYNNEISEKSEIFDDQFSVERPDGSNFTLKIRSTKLEDSAMYFCASSVLVEQYFGPGTRLTVT.